Each of the 17 T cell receptor beta chains below was sequenced from the same sample in a study of blood T cell repertoires in COVID-19. The protocol was immunoSEQ multiplex PCR, while the TCRdb copy is restricted to in-frame clones and leaves out a portion. The repertoire holds 400,000 to 450,000 clones, more than 80% seen once, with around 1.4% in the top ten. The source material was peripheral blood. The receptors derive from a woman in her 30s with active or convalescent COVID-19.

The CDR3 loop is CASSSGGNQPQHF. CDR3 nucleotide sequence: TGTGCCAGCAGTTCGGGAGGCAATCAGCCCCAGCATTTT. The chain recombines TRBV28 with TRBJ1-5; D is unresolved. The CDR3 contains 13 residues. Trimming removed 4 bases from V and 2 bases from J, with 6 bases in between. The germline CDR1 and CDR2 sequences are MDHEN and SYDVKM.

The genes are TRBV4-1 and TRBJ1-3, with 7 nucleotides matching TRBD1. V lost 3 bases, J lost 0 bases, and 11 bases stayed unmatched. CDR1 is MGHRA and CDR2 is YSYEKL in the germline V gene. The CDR3 runs 18 residues. The CDR3 spells CASSHGDRSVYSGNTIYF. The CDR3 nucleotides are TGCGCCAGCAGCCACGGGGACAGATCAGTTTACTCTGGAAACACCATATATTTT.

The chain joins TRBV3-1 (or the pseudogene TRBV3-2) to TRBJ1-2; D might be TRBD1 (5 bases). Germline V lookup: CDR1 LGHDT, CDR2 YNNKEL (reference sequence). Between the trimmed V and J ends, which lost 2 bases and 7 bases, there was a span of 14 bases. The CDR3 consists of 14 residues. The DNA for the CDR3 is TGTGCCAGCAGCCAACTGAACAGGATTCTTGGCTACACCTTC. Protein: CASSQLNRILGYTF.

The chain has TRBV7-9 and TRBJ2-1, with TRBD1 matching 7 bases. CDR1 and CDR2 (germline): SEHNR, FQNEAQ (reference sequence). The V and J ends lost 2 bases and 8 bases, in that order; junction bases with no gene match: 6. CDR3 length: 14 amino acids. CDR3 residues: CASSLTGEIDEQFF. The CDR3 DNA reads as TGTGCCAGCAGCTTAACAGGGGAGATCGATGAGCAGTTCTTC. Full variable domain (outside the CDR3, taken from reference TRBV7-9 and TRBJ2-1): DTGVSQNPRHKITKRGQNVTFRCDPISEHNRLYWYRQTLGQGPEFLTYFQNEAQLEKSRLLSDRFSAERPKGSFSTLEIQRTEQGDSAMYLCASSLTGEIDEQFFGPGTRLTVL.

This clone was picked up one time. The rearrangement uses TRBV19 and TRBJ2-3, with 7 nucleotides matching TRBD1. Trimming cost V 5 bases and J 6 bases; bases outside gene matches: 5. This CDR3 region has 13 residues. CDR1 is LNHDA, CDR2 SQIVND, per germline (reference sequence). DNA of the CDR3: TGTGCCAGTAGTGCAGGGGGATTCGATACGCAGTATTTT. Translating gives CASSAGGFDTQYF.

V and J are TRBV19 and TRBJ2-5, with 15 bases matching TRBD2. The CDR3 totals 18 residues. Looked up from germline, CDR1 is LNHDA and CDR2 is SQIVND (reference sequence). J gave up 5 bases and V 3 bases, and 10 bases lay outside the gene matches. CDR3 nucleotides: TGTGCCAGTAGTATCGGACTAGCGGGGGGGCCGGAAAGGGAGACCCAGTACTTC. It specifies CASSIGLAGGPERETQYF.

This rearrangement joins TRBV6-5 to TRBJ2-5; no definite D call. This CDR3 spans 13 amino acids. The V gene's germline CDR1 is MNHEY and CDR2 SVGAGI. V lost 5 bases and J lost 6, with 13 bases in between. The CDR3 spells CASSPVSSQTQYF. The DNA of the CDR3 is TGTGCCAGCAGTCCGGTCTCGAGCCAGACCCAGTACTTC.

This clone was observed a few times. V and J are TRBV28 and TRBJ2-3; 11 positions agree with TRBD2. Germline CDR1 MDHEN, CDR2 SYDVKM. Trimming took 3 bases from V and 2 from J; bases not matched to a gene: 4. The CDR3 consists of 16 residues. CDR3 residues: CASSFVAGGDTDTQYF. The CDR3 DNA is TGTGCCAGCAGTTTCGTAGCGGGAGGGGACACAGATACGCAGTATTTT.

The J gene is TRBJ2-7, the V gene TRBV27, with TRBD1 identical over 7 bases. The CDR3 is made up of 14 amino acids. Per germline, CDR1 MNHEY and CDR2 SMNVEV (reference sequence). The J segment lost 2 bases and the V segment lost 4 bases, leaving 5 bases of the junction unmatched. CDR3: CASSSGQAPYEQYF. In DNA, the CDR3 is TGTGCCAGCAGTTCCGGACAGGCCCCCTACGAGCAGTACTTC.

The V call is TRBV10-2, the J call TRBJ1-1; 9 positions match TRBD1. After removal of 6 bases from V and 9 bases from J, the junction contained 8 bases not matched to a gene. Germline V lookup: CDR1 WSHSY, CDR2 SAAADI. This CDR3 spans 13 amino acids. CDR3 sequence: CASRDPGTGKAFF. The CDR3, as DNA: TGCGCCAGCAGGGACCCCGGGACAGGGAAAGCTTTCTTT.

The chain has TRBV27 and TRBJ2-7; 9 nucleotides align to TRBD1. CDR3 size: 14 residues. Per germline, CDR1 MNHEY and CDR2 SMNVEV (reference sequence). Trimming cost V 5 bases and J 5 bases; bases outside gene matches: 7. DNA for the CDR3: TGTGCCAGCAGTCTCGGGACAGGGATCCACGAGCAGTACTTC. As protein: CASSLGTGIHEQYF.

The chain employs TRBV5-4 and TRBJ1-6; TRBD1 matches 8 bases. The CDR3 runs 15 residues. Germline loops: CDR1 SGHNT, CDR2 YYREEE (reference sequence). Trimming removed 3 bases from V and 8 bases from J; junction bases left unmatched: 7. CDR3 sequence: CASSSWTGRDSPLHF. CDR3 coding DNA: TGTGCCAGCAGCTCATGGACAGGGCGGGATTCACCCCTCCACTTT.

The chain recombines TRBV5-1 with TRBJ1-6; maybe TRBD1 (5 bases). The germline V and J ends were trimmed by 0 bases and 8 bases, with 12 bases remaining between them. This CDR3 spans 15 amino acids. Germline-derived CDR1 and CDR2 are SGHRS and YFSETQ. CDR3: CASSLAGSGYSPLHF. The CDR3 DNA reads TGCGCCAGCAGCTTGGCAGGGTCCGGGTATTCACCCCTCCACTTT. Filled out from reference TRBV5-1 and TRBJ1-6, the complete variable domain reads KAGVTQTPRYLIKTRGQQVTLSCSPISGHRSVSWYQQTPGQGLQFLFEYFSETQRNKGNFPGRFSGRQFSNSRSEMNVSTLELGDSALYLCASSLAGSGYSPLHFGNGTRLTVT.

The gene calls are TRBV14 and TRBJ2-3, with TRBD1 matching over 7 bases. V lost 0 bases to trimming and J lost 2 bases; unmatched junction nucleotides: 8. CDR3 size: 17 residues. CDR1 and CDR2 from the germline V gene are SGHDN and FVKESK. CDR3 coding DNA: TGTGCCAGCAGCCAAGATTTTCGGACAGGATTCACAGATACGCAGTATTTT. Amino acids: CASSQDFRTGFTDTQYF.

This chain connects TRBV29-1 to TRBJ1-3, with a weak D call TRBD1 (5 bases). Trimming removed 5 bases at V and 0 bases at J, with 11 bases between. The CDR3 totals 14 residues. Germline V gives CDR1 SQVTM, CDR2 ANQGSEA. The CDR3 sequence is CSVLGGSSGNTIYF. In DNA, the CDR3 is TGCAGCGTTTTGGGGGGGAGCTCTGGAAACACCATATATTTT.

V usage is TRBV18 and J usage is TRBJ2-3, with D maybe TRBD1 (5 bases). V was pared by 0 bases and J by 6 bases, with 13 bases between. The CDR3 contains 15 residues. Germline CDR1 KGHSH, CDR2 LQKENI. The chain's CDR3 is CASSPPDKDRDTQYF. In DNA, the CDR3 is TGTGCCAGCTCACCACCGGACAAGGATAGGGATACGCAGTATTTT. The whole variable domain, filled in from reference TRBV18 and TRBJ2-3, reads NAGVMQNPRHLVRRRGQEARLRCSPMKGHSHVYWYRQLPEEGLKFMVYLQKENIIDESGMPKERFSAEFPKEGPSILRIQQVVRGDSAAYFCASSPPDKDRDTQYFGPGTRLTVL.

This sequence joins TRBV7-9 and TRBJ1-1; no clear D gene. In germline, CDR1 is SEHNR, CDR2 FQNEAQ (reference sequence). The CDR3 is made up of 14 amino acids. Trimming took 2 bases from V and 1 from J, leaving 8 bases between them. In DNA, the CDR3 is TGTGCCAGCAGCTTATATCAGAAGAACACTGAAGCTTTCTTT. It translates to CASSLYQKNTEAFF.